What follows describes a single T cell receptor (beta chain). Germline CDR1 and CDR2: SNHLY and FYNNEI. This CDR3 comprises 16 residues. The V end lost 3 bases, the J end lost 0 bases, and 14 bases lay between the germline ends. The source of the sample is a study of control samples from healthy donors and cancer patients. The table came from immunoSEQ multiplex PCR; TCRdb's copy has only in-frame clones and leaves some out. Found here are 160,000 or so clones, roughly 94% of them singletons; the top ten hold approximately 14%. Sequencing was done on a sample of PBMCs. This clonotype was obtained from a man in his 60s with colorectal cancer. This chain joins TRBV2 and TRBJ1-1, with D maybe TRBD1 (5 bases). The CDR3 DNA follows: TGTGCCAGCAGTGACAGGGACGGGAGTTTGAACACTGAAGCTTTCTTT. Its translation is CASSDRDGSLNTEAFF. Based on the CDR3 plus reference TRBV2 and TRBJ1-1, the full variable domain is EPEVTQTPSHQVTQMGQEVILRCVPISNHLYFYWYRQILGQKVEFLVSFYNNEISEKSEIFDDQFSVERPDGSNFTLKIRSTKLEDSAMYFCASSDRDGSLNTEAFFGQGTRLTVV.